Below, one TCR beta chain is given with its context. This clonotype was observed many times. Its antigen target is currently unknown. Per-base qualities were not stored, and no clone one base away is much larger. These data belong to a study of post-analysis software for immune sequencing data (dated by TCRdb to 2013 to 2016). About the study as a whole: The recorded disease courses included relapsing-remitting, secondary progressive and progressive-relapsing multiple sclerosis, and some patients had no subtype annotation. The patient repertoires were compared against approximately ten previously published healthy control repertoires obtained from donors aged about 6 to 26 years. A subset of samples was prepared in parallel using single-end sample barcoding, then pooled and co-amplified after Illumina adapter ligation. Paper-wide results and their limitations: Compared with controls, multiple sclerosis patients had significantly lower normalized Chao1 diversity, a finding suggesting substantial peripheral T-cell clonal expansion. The control group was slightly older than the multiple sclerosis patient group. Direct clustering with F measure showed strong co-clustering of samples prepared in the same batch, prompting a batch-effect correction.

The library was made by PCR. Sequencer: Illumina HiSeq 2500. To reduce PCR and sequencing biases, unique molecular identifiers were incorporated into the TCR beta cDNA libraries. Around 500,000 cDNA molecules were obtained for every 1 to 10 million input T cells, so each molecule roughly corresponded to one T cell. The patient libraries were prepared and sequenced with the same protocol used for the earlier healthy control dataset. Samples belonging to the same batch were prepared together, multiplexed and sequenced on a shared HiSeq lane. Processing in the source paper ran as follows. Raw barcoded reads were processed with MIGEC, and single-read molecular identifier groups were discarded before consensus assembly and CDR3 extraction. Clonotype tables were post-analysed with VDJtools, and diversity was normalized by down-sampling all datasets to the smallest sample size. In repertoire overlap clustering, CDR3 amino acid sequences, but not nucleotide sequences, were matched to correct batch-related cross-sample contamination. TCRdb applied fastp at Q25 and MiXCR to the public reads, then kept only in-frame beta chains. Rows are unified per CDR3 protein, each entry keeping the most common DNA and genes. TCRdb, rather than the study authors, made the V and J calls. This sample lists 170,000 or so distinct CDR3 sequences; 30% were detected once. The ten largest clonotypes hold about 1.4% of the sample.

To demonstrate the VDJtools post-analysis software, the study profiled TCR beta repertoires from the peripheral blood of about 13 young patients with multiple sclerosis. Multiple sclerosis patients were children and adolescents aged roughly 6 to 15 years. Source material: blood. This TCR came from a girl under 18 with multiple sclerosis.

The DNA sequence is TGTGCCAGCAGTTACTCGAGGGGGCTGGGGACCCAGTACTTC. This yields the protein CASSYSRGLGTQYF. The sequence links TRBV6-5 to TRBJ2-5, with 7 middle bases fitting TRBD1. Via the germline V gene, CDR1 is MNHEY and CDR2 SVGAGI. Taken from cysteine to phenylalanine, the CDR3 has 14 residues. Left in the record is the CDR3 DNA by itself, 42 bases read in frame from the first base. The junction shows trimming of 0 bases on V and 7 bases on J, and the gene matches do not reach 5 bases of it.